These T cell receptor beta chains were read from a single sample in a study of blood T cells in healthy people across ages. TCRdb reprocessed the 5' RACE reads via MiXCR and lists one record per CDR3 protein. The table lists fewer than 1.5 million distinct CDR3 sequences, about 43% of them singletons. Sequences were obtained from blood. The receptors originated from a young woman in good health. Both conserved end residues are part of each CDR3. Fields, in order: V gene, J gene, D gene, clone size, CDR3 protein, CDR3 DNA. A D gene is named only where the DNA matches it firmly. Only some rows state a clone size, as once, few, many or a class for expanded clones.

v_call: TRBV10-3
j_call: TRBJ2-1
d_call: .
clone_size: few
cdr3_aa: CAISETGNEQFF
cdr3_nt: TGTGCCATCAGTGAGACAGGCAATGAGCAGTTCTTC

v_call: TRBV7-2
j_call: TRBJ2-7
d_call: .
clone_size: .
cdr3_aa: CASSVWAQSSYEQYF
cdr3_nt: TGTGCCAGCAGCGTCTGGGCCCAGAGCTCCTACGAGCAGTACTTC

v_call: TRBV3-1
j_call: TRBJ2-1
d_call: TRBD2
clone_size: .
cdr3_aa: CASSLGLAGGIQFF
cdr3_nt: TGTGCCAGCAGCCTCGGACTAGCGGGAGGGATCCAGTTCTTC

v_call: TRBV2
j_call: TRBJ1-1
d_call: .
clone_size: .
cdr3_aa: CASTGAGTEAFF
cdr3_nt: TGTGCCAGCACGGGAGCAGGCACTGAAGCTTTCTTT

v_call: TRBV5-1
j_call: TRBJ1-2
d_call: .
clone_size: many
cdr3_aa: CASKPEFSPRYGYTF
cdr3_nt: TGCGCCAGCAAACCTGAATTCTCACCACGCTATGGCTACACCTTC

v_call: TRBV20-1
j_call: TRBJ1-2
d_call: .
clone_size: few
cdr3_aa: CSARNDGYTF
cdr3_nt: TGCAGTGCTAGAAATGATGGCTACACCTTC

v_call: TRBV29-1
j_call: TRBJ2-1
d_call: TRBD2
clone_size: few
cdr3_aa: CSAVAGVRNEQFF
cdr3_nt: TGCAGCGCCGTAGCGGGAGTGCGCAATGAGCAGTTCTTC

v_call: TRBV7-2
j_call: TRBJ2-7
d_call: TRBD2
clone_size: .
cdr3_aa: CASSPRGGRFHEQYF
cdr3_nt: TGTGCCAGCAGCCCCCGGGGGGGGCGCTTCCACGAGCAGTACTTC

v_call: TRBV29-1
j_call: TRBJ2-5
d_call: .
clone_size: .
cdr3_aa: CSVVQAQETQYF
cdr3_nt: TGCAGCGTTGTGCAGGCCCAAGAGACCCAGTACTTC

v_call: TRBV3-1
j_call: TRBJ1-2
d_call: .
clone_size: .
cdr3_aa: CASSQGMGGYTF
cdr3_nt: TGTGCCAGCAGCCAAGGGATGGGCGGCTACACCTTC

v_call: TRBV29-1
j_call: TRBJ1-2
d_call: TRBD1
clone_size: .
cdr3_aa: CSVDGQGAGGYTF
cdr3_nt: TGCAGCGTCGACGGACAGGGGGCGGGAGGCTACACCTTC

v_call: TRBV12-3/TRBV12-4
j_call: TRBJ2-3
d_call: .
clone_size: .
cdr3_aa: CASSFMDRNTDTQYF
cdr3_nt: TGTGCCAGCAGTTTTATGGACAGAAATACAGATACGCAGTATTTT

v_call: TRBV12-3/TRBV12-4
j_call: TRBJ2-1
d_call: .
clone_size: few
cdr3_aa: CASSLRGAEQFF
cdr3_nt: TGTGCCAGCAGTTTAAGGGGGGCTGAGCAGTTCTTC

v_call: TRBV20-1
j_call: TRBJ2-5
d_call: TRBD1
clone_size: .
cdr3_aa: CSAHPGQGARETQYF
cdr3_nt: TGCAGTGCTCATCCGGGACAGGGGGCGAGGGAGACCCAGTACTTC

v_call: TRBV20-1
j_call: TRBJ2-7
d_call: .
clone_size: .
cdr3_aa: CSPRDGFYEQYF
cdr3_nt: TGCAGCCCCCGGGACGGATTCTACGAGCAGTACTTC

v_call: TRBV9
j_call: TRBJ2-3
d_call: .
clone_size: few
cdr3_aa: CASRPGEADTQYF
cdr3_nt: TGTGCCAGCAGGCCGGGGGAGGCAGATACGCAGTATTTT

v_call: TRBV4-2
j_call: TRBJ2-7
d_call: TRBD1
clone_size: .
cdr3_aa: CANSQVDRDSYEQYF
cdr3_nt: TGTGCCAACAGCCAAGTAGACAGGGACTCCTACGAGCAGTACTTC

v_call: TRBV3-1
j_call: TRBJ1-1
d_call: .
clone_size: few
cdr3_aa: CASSHAADTEAFF
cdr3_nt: TGTGCCAGCAGCCACGCGGCAGACACTGAAGCTTTCTTT

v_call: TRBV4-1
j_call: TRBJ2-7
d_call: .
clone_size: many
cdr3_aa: CASSQEEQESYEQYF
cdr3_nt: TGCGCCAGCAGCCAAGAAGAACAGGAGTCCTACGAGCAGTACTTC

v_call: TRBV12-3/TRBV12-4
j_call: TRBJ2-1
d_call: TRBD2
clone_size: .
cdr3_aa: CASSFAGSGNEQFF
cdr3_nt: TGTGCCAGCAGTTTTGCAGGTAGCGGGAATGAGCAGTTCTTC

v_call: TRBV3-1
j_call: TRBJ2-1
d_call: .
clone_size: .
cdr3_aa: CASFKDEQFF
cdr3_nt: TGTGCCAGCTTCAAAGATGAGCAGTTCTTC

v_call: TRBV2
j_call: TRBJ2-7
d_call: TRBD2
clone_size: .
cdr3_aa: CASSEAGGPGEQYF
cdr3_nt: TGTGCCAGCAGTGAAGCGGGAGGGCCTGGCGAGCAGTACTTC

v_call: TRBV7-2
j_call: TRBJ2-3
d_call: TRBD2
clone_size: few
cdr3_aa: CASSLVGLAGEADTQYF
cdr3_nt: TGTGCCAGCAGCTTAGTGGGACTAGCGGGAGAGGCAGATACGCAGTATTTT

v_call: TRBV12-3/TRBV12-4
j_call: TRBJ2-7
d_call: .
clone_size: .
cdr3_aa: CASTVGVYEQYF
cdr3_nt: TGTGCCAGCACCGTAGGAGTCTACGAGCAGTACTTC

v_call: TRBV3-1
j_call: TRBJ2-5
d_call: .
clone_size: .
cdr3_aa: CASSQEVAGGTQYF
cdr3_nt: TGTGCCAGCAGCCAAGAGGTAGCCGGAGGGACCCAGTACTTC

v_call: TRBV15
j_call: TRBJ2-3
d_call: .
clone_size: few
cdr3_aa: CATSRGVSTDTQYF
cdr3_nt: TGTGCCACCAGCAGAGGGGTGAGCACAGATACGCAGTATTTT

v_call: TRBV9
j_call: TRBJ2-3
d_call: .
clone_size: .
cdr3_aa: CASSVGSAGGGPPSTDTQYF
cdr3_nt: TGTGCCAGCAGCGTTGGATCGGCTGGGGGGGGGCCCCCTAGCACAGATACGCAGTATTTT

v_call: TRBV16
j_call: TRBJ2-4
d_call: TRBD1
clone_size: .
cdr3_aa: CASSQWGEGTDLAKNIQYF
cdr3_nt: TGTGCCAGCAGCCAATGGGGTGAAGGGACAGATCTAGCCAAAAACATTCAGTACTTC

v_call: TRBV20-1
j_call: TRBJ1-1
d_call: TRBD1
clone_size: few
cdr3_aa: CSAQETGPNTEAFF
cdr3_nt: TGCAGTGCTCAGGAGACAGGGCCGAACACTGAAGCTTTCTTT

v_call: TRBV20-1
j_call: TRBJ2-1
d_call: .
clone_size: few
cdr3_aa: CSATGDYRADEQFF
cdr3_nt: TGCAGTGCTACAGGGGATTATAGGGCGGATGAGCAGTTCTTC

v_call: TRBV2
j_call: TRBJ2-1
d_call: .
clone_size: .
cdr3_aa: CASRGGWDNYNEQFF
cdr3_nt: TGTGCCAGCAGGGGGGGCTGGGATAATTACAATGAGCAGTTCTTC

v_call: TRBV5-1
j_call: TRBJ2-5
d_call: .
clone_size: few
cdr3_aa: CASSAGTRQETQYF
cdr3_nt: TGCGCCAGCAGCGCGGGGACACGCCAAGAGACCCAGTACTTC

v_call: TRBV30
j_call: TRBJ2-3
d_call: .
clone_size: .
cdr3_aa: CAWSASLGGLQYF
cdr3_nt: TGTGCCTGGAGTGCTTCTTTAGGGGGGTTACAGTATTTT

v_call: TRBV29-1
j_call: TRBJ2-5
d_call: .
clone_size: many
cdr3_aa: CSVATAQETQYF
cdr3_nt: TGCAGCGTTGCAACGGCCCAAGAGACCCAGTACTTC

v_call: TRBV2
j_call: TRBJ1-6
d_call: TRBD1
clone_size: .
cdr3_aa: CASLPDRALGSPLHF
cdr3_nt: TGTGCCAGCCTTCCGGACAGGGCCTTGGGATCACCCCTCCACTTT

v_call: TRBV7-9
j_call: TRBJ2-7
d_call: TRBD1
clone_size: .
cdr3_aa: CASSLAGTEYEQYF
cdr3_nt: TGTGCCAGCAGCTTAGCCGGGACAGAGTACGAGCAGTACTTC

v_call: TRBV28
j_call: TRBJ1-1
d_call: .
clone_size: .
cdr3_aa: CASSRGGRAFF
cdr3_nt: TGTGCCAGCAGTCGGGGGGGTAGAGCTTTCTTT

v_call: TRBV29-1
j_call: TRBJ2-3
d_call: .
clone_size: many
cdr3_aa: CSVEVSDTQYF
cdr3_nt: TGCAGCGTTGAGGTCTCAGATACGCAGTATTTT

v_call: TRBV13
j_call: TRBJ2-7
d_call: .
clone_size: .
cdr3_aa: CASSHVGGPGEQYF
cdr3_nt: TGTGCCAGCAGCCACGTAGGAGGACCGGGAGAGCAGTACTTC

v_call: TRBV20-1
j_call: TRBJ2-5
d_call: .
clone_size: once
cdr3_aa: CSARDGSGGHTQETQYF
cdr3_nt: TGCAGTGCTAGAGATGGGTCGGGGGGCCACACGCAAGAGACCCAGTACTTC

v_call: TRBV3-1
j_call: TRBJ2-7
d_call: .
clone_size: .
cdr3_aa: CASSLLGVYEQYF
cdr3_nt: TGTGCCAGCAGCCTCCTAGGGGTCTACGAGCAGTACTTC